The 4 T cell receptor beta chains below all came from one sample that was sequenced in a study of Ad26.COV2.S vaccination and SARS-CoV-2 variants. Treatment denoted: roughly 18 received Ad26.COV2.S at low or high dose, single or two shots; five or six received placebo; per-sample allocation not given. On day 63 after the first injection, vaccine and placebo recipients gave samples. The method was immunoSEQ multiplex PCR; TCRdb's version includes in-frame clones alone and lacks a portion of them. Of approximately 350,000 clones in the sample, more than 75% were seen once. The sequencing used peripheral blood, collected in a trial of Ad26.COV2.S vaccine versus placebo. The receptor set was obtained from a person aged 18-65 years who received the Ad26.COV2.S COVID-19 vaccine or a placebo.

This sequence joins TRBV5-1 and TRBJ1-1; 8 bases line up with TRBD1. Germline assignment: CDR1 SGHRS and CDR2 YFSETQ. This CDR3 spans 13 amino acids. With 3 bases clipped from V and 4 bases from J, the junction kept 2 bases outside the gene matches. The CDR3 bases are TGCGCCAGCAGCTCGGGACAGGTCACTGAAGCTTTCTTT. Residues: CASSSGQVTEAFF.

J is TRBJ1-4 and V is TRBV30; 7 positions agree with TRBD1. V trimming: 3 bases; J trimming: 8 bases; junction bases outside the gene matches: 6. The CDR3 spans 13 residues. In germline, CDR1 is GTSNPN, CDR2 SVGIG (reference sequence). The CDR3 is CAWRRQGGEKLFF. The CDR3 nucleotides read TGTGCCTGGAGAAGACAGGGTGGAGAAAAACTGTTTTTT.

The gene calls are TRBV13 and TRBJ2-3, with 9 bases that match TRBD2. V was pared by 1 base and J by 2 bases, with 4 bases of the junction left unmatched. The germline gives CDR1 PRHDT, CDR2 FYEKMQ (reference sequence). CDR3 size: 16 residues. In DNA, the CDR3 is TGTGCCAGCAGCTTAGTAGCGGGGGTGTCCACAGATACGCAGTATTTT. It yields the protein CASSLVAGVSTDTQYF.

The chain is built from TRBV12-5 and TRBJ1-6; 9 bases align to TRBD1. This CDR3 is 15 amino acids long. The ends lost 6 bases at V and 6 bases at J; junction bases unmatched: 6. CDR1 LGHNT and CDR2 FRNRAP come from the germline V gene. CDR3 sequence reads: CASGLEGQGNSPLHF. CDR3 DNA sequence: TGTGCTAGTGGCCTCGAGGGACAGGGTAATTCACCCCTCCACTTT.